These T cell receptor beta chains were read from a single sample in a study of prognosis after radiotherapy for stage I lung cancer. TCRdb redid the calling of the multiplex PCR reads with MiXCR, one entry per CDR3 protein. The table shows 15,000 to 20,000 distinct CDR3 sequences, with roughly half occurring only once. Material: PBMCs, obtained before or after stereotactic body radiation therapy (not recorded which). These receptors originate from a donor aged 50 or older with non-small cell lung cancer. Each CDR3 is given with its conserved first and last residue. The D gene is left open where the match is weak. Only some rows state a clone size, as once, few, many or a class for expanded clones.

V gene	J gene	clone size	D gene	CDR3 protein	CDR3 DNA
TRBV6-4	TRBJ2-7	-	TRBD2	CARLKPGLAGQYEQYF	TGTGCCAGACTTAAACCGGGACTAGCGGGACAGTACGAGCAGTACTTC
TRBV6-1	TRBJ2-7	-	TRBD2	CASMPSGTSVSLGEQYF	TGTGCCAGCATGCCCTCCGGTACTAGCGTTTCCCTTGGGGAGCAGTACTTC
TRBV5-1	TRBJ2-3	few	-	CASSLAGADTQYF	TGCGCCAGCAGCTTGGCAGGAGCGGATACGCAGTATTTT
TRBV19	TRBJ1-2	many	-	CASSIDARGGGYTF	TGTGCCAGTAGTATAGACGCCCGGGGAGGTGGCTACACCTTC
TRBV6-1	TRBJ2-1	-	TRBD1	CAKSHIPGQGRNEQFF	TGTGCCAAAAGCCACATCCCCGGACAGGGGCGGAATGAGCAGTTCTTC
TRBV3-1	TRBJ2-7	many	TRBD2	CASSQGGLVSYEQYF	TGTGCCAGCAGCCAAGGGGGACTAGTCTCCTACGAGCAGTACTTC
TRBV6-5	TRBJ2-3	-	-	CASSYSPGSGDTQYF	TGTGCCAGCAGTTACTCACCGGGGTCGGGAGATACGCAGTATTTT
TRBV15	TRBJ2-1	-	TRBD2	CATINLAEGYNEQFF	TGTGCCACCATCAATCTAGCGGAAGGCTACAATGAGCAGTTCTTC
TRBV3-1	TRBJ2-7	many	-	CASSLSPGGDLDYEQYF	TGTGCCAGCAGTCTTAGCCCCGGAGGAGACCTCGACTACGAGCAGTACTTC
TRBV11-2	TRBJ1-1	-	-	CASSSRVVGTESFF	TGTGCCAGCAGCTCAAGGGTTGTGGGGACTGAATCTTTCTTT
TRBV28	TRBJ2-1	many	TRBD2	CASSSRTSGSFRYEQFF	TGTGCCAGCAGTTCGCGGACTAGCGGGAGTTTTAGGTATGAGCAGTTCTTC
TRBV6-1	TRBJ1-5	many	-	CASSLADSNQPQHF	TGTGCCAGCAGCCTGGCCGATAGCAATCAGCCCCAGCATTTT
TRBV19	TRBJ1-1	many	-	CAGSLSGGMREAFF	TGTGCCGGTAGTCTATCTGGGGGGATGAGAGAAGCTTTCTTT
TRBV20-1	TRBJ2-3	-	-	CSARTPSGVIDTQYF	TGCAGTGCTCGAACCCCCTCAGGGGTTATAGATACGCAGTATTTT
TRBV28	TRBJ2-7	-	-	CASSQTGTYEQYF	TGTGCCAGCAGTCAAACAGGGACCTACGAGCAGTACTTC
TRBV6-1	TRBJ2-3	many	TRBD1	CASSEETGGTDTQYF	TGTGCCAGCAGTGAAGAAACAGGGGGCACAGATACGCAGTATTTT
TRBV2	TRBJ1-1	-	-	CASSLRILSTEAFF	TGTGCCAGCAGTCTGAGGATTTTGAGCACTGAGGCTTTCTTT
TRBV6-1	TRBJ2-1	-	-	CASSTAGLYPNEQFF	TGTGCCAGCAGCACGGCGGGACTCTACCCTAATGAGCAGTTCTTC